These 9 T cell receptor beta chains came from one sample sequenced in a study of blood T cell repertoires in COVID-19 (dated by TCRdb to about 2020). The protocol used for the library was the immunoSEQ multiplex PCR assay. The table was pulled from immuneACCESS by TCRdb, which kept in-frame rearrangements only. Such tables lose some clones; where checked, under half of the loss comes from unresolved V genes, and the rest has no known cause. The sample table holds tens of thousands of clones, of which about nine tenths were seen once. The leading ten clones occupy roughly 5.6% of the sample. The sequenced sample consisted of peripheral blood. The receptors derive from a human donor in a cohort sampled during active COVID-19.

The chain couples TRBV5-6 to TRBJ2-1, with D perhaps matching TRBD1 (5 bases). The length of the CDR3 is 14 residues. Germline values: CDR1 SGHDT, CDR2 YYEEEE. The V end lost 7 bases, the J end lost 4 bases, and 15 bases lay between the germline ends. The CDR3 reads CASCLRTSYNEQFF. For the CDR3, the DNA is TGTGCCAGCTGTTTACGGACATCGTACAATGAGCAGTTCTTC.

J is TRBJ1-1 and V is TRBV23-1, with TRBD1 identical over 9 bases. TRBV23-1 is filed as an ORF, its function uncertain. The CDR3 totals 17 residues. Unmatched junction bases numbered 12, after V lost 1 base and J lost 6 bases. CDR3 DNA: TGCGCCAGCAGTCAATTACGATGCCGGGACAGGGTCGCTGAAGCTTTCTTT. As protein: CASSQLRCRDRVAEAFF.

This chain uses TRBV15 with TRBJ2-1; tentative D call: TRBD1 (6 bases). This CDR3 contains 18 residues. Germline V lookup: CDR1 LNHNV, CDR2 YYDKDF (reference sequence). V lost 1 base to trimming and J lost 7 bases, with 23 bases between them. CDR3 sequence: CATSRVPRTGFLWNEQFF. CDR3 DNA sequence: TGTGCCACCAGCAGAGTGCCCCGAACAGGGTTTTTATGGAATGAGCAGTTCTTC.

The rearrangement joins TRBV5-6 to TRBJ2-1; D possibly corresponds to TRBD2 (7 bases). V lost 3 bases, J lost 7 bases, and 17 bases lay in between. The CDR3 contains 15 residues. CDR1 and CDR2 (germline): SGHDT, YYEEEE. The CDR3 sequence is CASSWGAGAPNEQFF. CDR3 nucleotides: TGTGCCAGCAGCTGGGGGGCGGGGGCCCCGAATGAGCAGTTCTTC. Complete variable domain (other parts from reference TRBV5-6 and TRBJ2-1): DAGVTQSPTHLIKTRGQQVTLRCSPKSGHDTVSWYQQALGQGPQFIFQYYEEEERQRGNFPDRFSGHQFPNYSSELNVNALLLGDSALYLCASSWGAGAPNEQFFGPGTRLTVL.

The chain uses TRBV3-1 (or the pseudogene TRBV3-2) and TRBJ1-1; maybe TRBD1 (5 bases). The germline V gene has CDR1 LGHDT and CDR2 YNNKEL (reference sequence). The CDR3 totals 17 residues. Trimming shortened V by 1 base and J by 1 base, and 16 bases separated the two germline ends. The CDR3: CASSQAQVVGWNTEAFF. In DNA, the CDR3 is TGTGCCAGCAGCCAAGCACAGGTGGTGGGGTGGAACACTGAAGCTTTCTTT.

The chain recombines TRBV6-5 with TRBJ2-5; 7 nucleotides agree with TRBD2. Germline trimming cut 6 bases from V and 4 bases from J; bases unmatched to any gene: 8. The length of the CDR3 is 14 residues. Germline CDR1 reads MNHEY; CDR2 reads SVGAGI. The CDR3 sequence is CASSRGTTLETQYF. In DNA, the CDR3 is TGTGCCAGCAGCCGGGGGACTACGTTAGAGACCCAGTACTTC.

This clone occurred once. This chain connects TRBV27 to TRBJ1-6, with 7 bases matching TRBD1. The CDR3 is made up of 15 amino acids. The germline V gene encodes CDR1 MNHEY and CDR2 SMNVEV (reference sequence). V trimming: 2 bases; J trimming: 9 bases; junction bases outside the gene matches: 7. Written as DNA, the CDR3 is TGTGCCAGCAGTTTAAATGAGGGGGCTGGTTCACCCCTCCACTTT. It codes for CASSLNEGAGSPLHF.

The CDR3 coding sequence is TGTGCCAGCAGCGTAGAGGGACTAGCGAGGCAAGAGACCCAGTACTTC. Residues: CASSVEGLARQETQYF. V is TRBV9 and J is TRBJ2-5; 10 bases are shared with TRBD2. The CDR3 has 16 residues. With 0 bases clipped from V and 2 bases from J, the junction kept 4 bases outside the gene matches. Germline V gene sequence: CDR1 SGDLS, CDR2 YYNGEE.

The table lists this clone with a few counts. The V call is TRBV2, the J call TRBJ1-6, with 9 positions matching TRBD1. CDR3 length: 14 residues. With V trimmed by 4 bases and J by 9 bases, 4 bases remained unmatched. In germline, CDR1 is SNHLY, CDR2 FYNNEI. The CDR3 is CASSARDRASPLHF. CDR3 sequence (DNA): TGTGCCAGCAGTGCTCGGGACAGGGCTTCACCCCTCCACTTT.